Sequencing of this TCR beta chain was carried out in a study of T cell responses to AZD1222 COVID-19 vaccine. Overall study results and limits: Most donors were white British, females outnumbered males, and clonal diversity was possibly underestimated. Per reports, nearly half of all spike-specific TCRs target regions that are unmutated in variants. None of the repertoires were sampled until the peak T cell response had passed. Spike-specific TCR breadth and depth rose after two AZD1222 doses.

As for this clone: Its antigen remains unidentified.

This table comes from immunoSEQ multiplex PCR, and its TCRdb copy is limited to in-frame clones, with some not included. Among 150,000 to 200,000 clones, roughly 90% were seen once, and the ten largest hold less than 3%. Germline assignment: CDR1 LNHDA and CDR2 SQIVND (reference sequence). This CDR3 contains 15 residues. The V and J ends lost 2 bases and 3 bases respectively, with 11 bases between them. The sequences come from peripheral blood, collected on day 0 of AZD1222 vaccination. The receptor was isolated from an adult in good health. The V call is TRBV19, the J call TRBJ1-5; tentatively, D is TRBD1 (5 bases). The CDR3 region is CASSIQGASNQPQHF. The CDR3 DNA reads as TGTGCCAGTAGTATACAGGGTGCGTCCAATCAGCCCCAGCATTTT.